A selection of T cell receptor beta chains follows, all from one sample in a study of regulatory T cells in long-lasting Graves disease. TCRdb reprocessed the multiplex PCR reads with MiXCR, giving one entry per CDR3 protein. The table includes over 350,000 distinct CDR3 sequences, about 15% detected once. The data also belong to a second study, concerning T cells in Graves' hyperthyroidism and ophthalmopathy.

The sequences come from peripheral blood mononuclear cells (PBMCs), collected at new diagnosis, from a patient treated with antithyroid drugs. These receptors all come from a woman in her thirties or forties with Graves disease. The CDR3 runs from the conserved cysteine through the conserved F or W. The D gene is left open where the match is weak. Rows give clone size only sometimes, using once, few, many, or a class for an expanded clone.

-	TRBV3-1	TRBJ2-2	few	TGTGCCAGCAGCCAACAGGGCTGGAACACCGGGGAGCTGTTTTTT	CASSQQGWNTGELFF
-	TRBV7-2	TRBJ1-6	-	TGTGCCAGCAGCTTAGCGCTGGGGGCCCTCCACTTT	CASSLALGALHF
TRBD1	TRBV2	TRBJ2-7	many	TGTGCCAGCGCCGCCCCAGGGGGCTACGAGCAGTACTTC	CASAAPGGYEQYF
-	TRBV18	TRBJ2-7	-	TGTGCCAGCTCACCACCGATGGTAGAGGAGCAGTACTTC	CASSPPMVEEQYF
-	TRBV20-1	TRBJ2-7	many	TGCAGTGCTAGAGAGGACGCCCCCGGGGAGCAGTACTTC	CSAREDAPGEQYF
-	TRBV6-1	TRBJ1-5	many	TGTGCCAGCAGTGAAAGACAGTCAGATAGCAATCAGCCCCAGCATTTT	CASSERQSDSNQPQHF
-	TRBV18	TRBJ2-1	few	TGTGCCAGCTCACCTGGGGGAGATCTATACAATGAGCAGTTCTTC	CASSPGGDLYNEQFF
-	TRBV11-3	TRBJ2-3	many	TGTGCCAGCAGCTTAGATACGATTCGGGGCAGGGTCTATTTT	CASSLDTIRGRVYF
TRBD2	TRBV12-5	TRBJ2-1	-	TGTGCTAGTGGTCTCACTAGCGGGTGGGGCTCCTACAATGAGCAGTTCTTC	CASGLTSGWGSYNEQFF
TRBD1	TRBV20-1	TRBJ2-3	many	TGCAGTGCTAGACCTCCCGGACAGGGGTCAGATACGCAGTATTTT	CSARPPGQGSDTQYF
-	TRBV7-4	TRBJ1-5	-	TGTGCCAGCAGCCACGGGTGGTTAGGGAAGCAGCCCCAGCATTTT	CASSHGWLGKQPQHF
-	TRBV7-6	TRBJ1-4	few	TGTGCCAGCAGCTCCCCTTCCGGGGGCATTGAAAAACTGTTTTTT	CASSSPSGGIEKLFF
TRBD1	TRBV5-1	TRBJ1-5	many	TGCGCCAGCAGCTTGGGGACAGGGTCTAATCAGCCCCAGCATTTT	CASSLGTGSNQPQHF
TRBD2	TRBV4-1	TRBJ2-7	-	TGCGCCAGCAGCCGAGGACTAGCGGGAGGGACCCCCTACGAGCAGTACTTC	CASSRGLAGGTPYEQYF
TRBD2	TRBV6-2/TRBV6-3	TRBJ2-3	few	TGTGCCAGCAGTGAATGGACTAGCGGGAGTGGCACAGATACGCAGTATTTT	CASSEWTSGSGTDTQYF
-	TRBV5-6	TRBJ1-5	many	TGTGCCAGCAGCCGAGGCACAGGGCCTCAGCCCCAGCATTTT	CASSRGTGPQPQHF
-	TRBV24-1	TRBJ2-5	-	TGTGCCACCAGTGATCCCGGGTCTCAAAGGGAGACCCAGTACTTC	CATSDPGSQRETQYF
TRBD1	TRBV2	TRBJ2-3	many	TGTGCCAGCAGTGAAGTAGGGGGCCGAGCAGATACGCAGTATTTT	CASSEVGGRADTQYF
-	TRBV6-2/TRBV6-3	TRBJ1-6	many	TGTGCCAGCAGTGAAACCCTGGGACGGGCAAATTCACCCCTCCACTTT	CASSETLGRANSPLHF
-	TRBV4-1	TRBJ1-5	-	TGCGCCAGCAGCCAAGGGATGGCCACGGACCAGCCCCAGCATTTT	CASSQGMATDQPQHF
-	TRBV12-3/TRBV12-4	TRBJ2-4	many	TGTGCCAGCAGGATGGGACTAGCCAAAAACATTCAGTACTTC	CASRMGLAKNIQYF
-	TRBV11-2	TRBJ2-1	many	TGTGCCAGCAGCTTAGATCGATACAGCTCCTACAATGAGCAGTTCTTC	CASSLDRYSSYNEQFF
-	TRBV12-3/TRBV12-4	TRBJ1-2	many	TGTGCCAGCAGTTTTGGGGAGAGCTATGGCTACACCTTC	CASSFGESYGYTF
TRBD1	TRBV24-1	TRBJ2-5	many	TGTGCCACCAGTGATAGTGGCAGGGGGCGGGAGACCCAGTACTTC	CATSDSGRGRETQYF
-	TRBV7-9	TRBJ2-7	many	TGTGCCAGCAGCTTAGTCGAACAGGCCTACGAGCAGTACTTC	CASSLVEQAYEQYF
-	TRBV24-1	TRBJ2-2	few	TGTGCCACCAGTGATAACATTCTAGGGATCGGGGAGCTGTTTTTT	CATSDNILGIGELFF
-	TRBV10-2	TRBJ2-7	-	TGCGCCAGCTGGGACCTCGACTACGAGCAGTACTTC	CASWDLDYEQYF
TRBD2	TRBV13	TRBJ2-3	few	TGTGCCAGCAGCTTAACCGGACTAGCGGGAGGGGCGCAGTATTTT	CASSLTGLAGGAQYF
-	TRBV11-2	TRBJ1-5	many	TGTGCCAGCAGCGCCGGGGGCAATCAGCCCCAGCATTTT	CASSAGGNQPQHF
TRBD1	TRBV19	TRBJ2-3	-	TGTGCCAGTAAGGGGACAGGGGTTACAGATACGCAGTATTTT	CASKGTGVTDTQYF
-	TRBV28	TRBJ2-2	many	TGTGCCAGCAGTTTAAAGGTGATAACCCCCGGGGAGCTGTTTTTT	CASSLKVITPGELFF
-	TRBV28	TRBJ2-7	many	TGTGCCAGCAGTTTGTGGCAGGGTACCTACGAGCAGTACTTC	CASSLWQGTYEQYF
TRBD1	TRBV28	TRBJ2-7	many	TGTGCCAGCAGGGTTTTCAGGGGGCGGAAGGAGCAGTACTTC	CASRVFRGRKEQYF
-	TRBV12-3/TRBV12-4	TRBJ2-2	many	TGTGCCAGCAGTCAACAGCAGGGATCCGGGGAGCTGTTTTTT	CASSQQQGSGELFF
-	TRBV5-4	TRBJ2-1	-	TGTGCCAGCAGCCTAGGGGGGGAAGGGGACAATGAGCAGTTCTTC	CASSLGGEGDNEQFF
TRBD1	TRBV15	TRBJ1-5	few	TGTGCCACCGACTCCGGGACAGCTAGCAATCAGCCCCAGCATTTT	CATDSGTASNQPQHF
-	TRBV2	TRBJ2-7	many	TGTGCCAGCAGTTCCCTGGTCGTCCTCTACTACGAGCAGTACTTC	CASSSLVVLYYEQYF
-	TRBV19	TRBJ1-4	-	TGTGCCAGTAGTCCCCGAGGGGGGAGGCATGAAAAACTGTTTTTT	CASSPRGGRHEKLFF
TRBD1	TRBV7-9	TRBJ1-6	few	TGTGCCAGCAGCTTAGAGATGGGACAGGGGAATTCACCCCTCCACTTT	CASSLEMGQGNSPLHF
-	TRBV5-4	TRBJ2-5	many	TGTGCCAGCAGCTTGAAGCAACAGGGACCTGTGGAGACCCAGTACTTC	CASSLKQQGPVETQYF